This T cell receptor beta chain was recorded in a study of control samples from healthy donors and cancer patients. The V and J ends lost 4 bases and 5 bases respectively, with 16 bases between them. The CDR3 sequence is 15 residues long. The germline gives CDR1 KGHSH, CDR2 LQKENI. TCRdb keeps only in-frame clones here, not all; method: immunoSEQ multiplex PCR. The sample consists of about 100,000 clones, roughly 87% of them appearing once. This sequence was found in a woman aged 45-65 years in good health. This rearrangement joins TRBV18 to TRBJ2-3; D call uncertain. What was sequenced was blood. The DNA of the CDR3 is TGTGCCAGCTCACTCAATCCGGGTCCTCAAGATACGCAGTATTTT. Protein: CASSLNPGPQDTQYF.